This TCR beta chain was recovered during a study of T cell responses to AZD1222 COVID-19 vaccine. General study findings and limits: Baseline serology detected seropositivity in only a handful of AZD1222 recipients. Spike-specific TCR breadth and depth rose after two AZD1222 doses. Unmutated variant regions reportedly attract nearly half of all spike-specific TCRs.

In regard to this clone: Its matching antigen is unknown.

The table came from immunoSEQ multiplex PCR; TCRdb's copy has only in-frame clones and leaves some out. The repertoire holds around 130,000 clones, with 91% as singletons. Trimming removed 3 bases from V and 1 base from J, with 9 bases in between. Germline V CDR1 and CDR2: MRHNA, SNTAGT. The CDR3 consists of 15 residues. This specimen was peripheral blood, taken 28 days after the second AZD1222 dose. The sequence came from an adult who received the AZD1222 COVID-19 vaccine. The chain employs TRBV6-4 and TRBJ1-4; unclear D gene. The DNA of the CDR3 is TGTGCCAGCAGTGAAACTGGAGGAACTAATGAAAAACTGTTTTTT. It translates to CASSETGGTNEKLFF.